This section outlines one T cell receptor (beta chain) sequence together with its context. Its antigen remains unidentified. These data are taken from a study of cytomegalovirus exposure and HLA in healthy donors. Overall study findings and caveats: Cytomegalovirus status, reportedly, was diagnosed with high specificity and sensitivity by the classifier. Immune exposure data for these donors was limited to CMV serostatus. Some TCR beta chains (164 of them) were listed as cytomegalovirus-associated.

The CDR3 extends over 14 amino acids. Between the trimmed V and J ends, which lost 0 bases and 1 base, there was a span of 9 bases. The germline V gene has CDR1 GTSNPN and CDR2 SVGIG (reference sequence). Primers: 60 Vbeta forward and 13 Jbeta reverse. TCRdb keeps only in-frame clones here, not all; method: immunoSEQ multiplex PCR. The sample includes about 160,000 clones, approximately 78% of them seen just once. The specimen was PBMCs. The chain is built from TRBV30 and TRBJ2-5; no definite D call. This clonotype originated in a male donor in good health and CMV-seronegative. DNA for the CDR3: TGTGCCTGGAGTGTACTTCTCCCCCAAGAGACCCAGTACTTC. Amino acid sequence: CAWSVLLPQETQYF.